One sample yielded the 15 T cell receptor beta chains listed below, sequenced in a study of blood T cell repertoires in COVID-19. TCRdb's copy holds only in-frame clones and misses some; the assay was immunoSEQ multiplex PCR. This sample has roughly 320,000 clones, with more than 75% found just once. The specimen was peripheral blood. These receptors all come from a man in his 70s with acute or convalescent COVID-19.

The chain uses TRBV3-1 (or the pseudogene TRBV3-2) and TRBJ1-2, with 7 bases lining up with TRBD1. CDR1 LGHDT and CDR2 YNNKEL come from the germline V gene (reference sequence). V lost 1 base, J lost 7 bases, and 9 bases stayed unmatched. The CDR3 consists of 15 residues. Written as DNA, the CDR3 is TGTGCCAGCAGCCAAGGAACAGGGGATTTCGGTGGCTACACCTTC. It is translated as CASSQGTGDFGGYTF.

The chain recombines TRBV3-1 (or the pseudogene TRBV3-2) with TRBJ1-1; D perhaps matches TRBD1 (6 bases). Germline V lookup: CDR1 LGHDT, CDR2 YNNKEL (reference sequence). V lost 1 base, J lost 5 bases, and 11 bases lay in between. This CDR3 region has 14 residues. CDR3: CASSQVGGETEAFF. The DNA of the CDR3 is TGTGCCAGCAGCCAAGTAGGGGGTGAGACTGAAGCTTTCTTT.

This rearrangement joins TRBV24-1 to TRBJ2-1; TRBD2 matches 10 bases. CDR1 KGHDR and CDR2 SFDVKD come from the germline V gene. J gave up 0 bases and V 3 bases, and 7 bases lay outside the gene matches. The CDR3 has 18 amino acids. The CDR3 nucleotides are TGTGCCACCAGTGATACCATGCTAGCGGGGGCCTCCTACAATGAGCAGTTCTTC. Protein: CATSDTMLAGASYNEQFF.

This sequence joins TRBV10-2 and TRBJ2-5; 8 nucleotides match TRBD2. Per germline, CDR1 WSHSY and CDR2 SAAADI. J lost 5 bases, V lost 3 bases, and 8 bases had no gene match. CDR3 length equals 15 residues. CDR3 sequence: CASSDVAGGRETQYF. DNA for the CDR3: TGCGCCAGCAGTGATGTTGCGGGGGGCCGGGAGACCCAGTACTTC.

This sequence joins TRBV6-5 and TRBJ1-1; D remains ambiguous. The length of the CDR3 is 15 residues. The germline V gene encodes CDR1 MNHEY and CDR2 SVGAGI. V shed 2 bases and J shed 1 base, with 11 bases lying between them. In DNA, the CDR3 is TGTGCCAGCAGTTACAATCCGGGAACGAACACTGAAGCTTTCTTT. This encodes CASSYNPGTNTEAFF.

The V and J genes are TRBV9 and TRBJ2-1; 7 bases align to TRBD2. This CDR3 comprises 15 residues. The V gene end was trimmed by 4 bases and the J gene end by 0 bases; junction bases not matched to a gene: 4. CDR1 is SGDLS, CDR2 YYNGEE, per germline. Here the CDR3 reads CASSSSGASYNEQFF. The CDR3 nucleotides are TGTGCCAGCAGCTCTAGCGGAGCCTCCTACAATGAGCAGTTCTTC.

The V call is TRBV5-4, the J call TRBJ1-4; tentative D call: TRBD1 (5 bases). This CDR3 is built from 16 residues. Germline V CDR1 and CDR2: SGHNT, YYREEE (reference sequence). V was cut by 0 bases and J by 8 bases, with 17 bases left in between. The CDR3 spells CASSLAGGVVEEKLFF. The CDR3 DNA sequence: TGTGCCAGCAGCTTGGCCGGGGGGGTAGTAGAAGAAAAACTGTTTTTT. Together with reference TRBV5-4 and TRBJ1-4, the CDR3 gives the full variable domain: ETGVTQSPTHLIKTRGQQVTLRCSSQSGHNTVSWYQQALGQGPQFIFQYYREEENGRGNFPPRFSGLQFPNYSSELNVNALELDDSALYLCASSLAGGVVEEKLFFGSGTQLSVL.

Only a few counts were recorded for this clone. The CDR3 sequence: CASSLAGSGANVLTF. In DNA form, the CDR3 reads TGTGCCAGCAGCTTGGCAGGGTCCGGGGCCAACGTCCTGACTTTC. The chain uses TRBV5-6 and TRBJ2-6, with a possible D match to TRBD1 (5 bases). Trimming took off 0 bases at V and 4 bases at J, with 8 bases between the two ends. Germline CDR1 SGHDT, CDR2 YYEEEE. CDR3 length equals 15 residues.

This clone was seen only a few times. The chain employs TRBV5-4 and TRBJ2-1, with a tentative D call TRBD1 (7 bases). The germline V and J ends were trimmed by 0 bases and 6 bases, with 16 bases remaining between them. Germline V gives CDR1 SGHNT, CDR2 YYREEE (reference sequence). This CDR3 has 16 residues. The CDR3 loop reads CASSLERGRGGNEQFF. CDR3 nucleotide sequence: TGTGCCAGCAGCTTGGAAAGGGGGCGGGGAGGCAATGAGCAGTTCTTC.

The chain couples TRBV7-6 to TRBJ2-5; TRBD2 aligns across 14 bases. Looked up from germline, CDR1 is SGHVS and CDR2 is FNYEAQ. The CDR3 covers 17 residues. With V trimmed by 0 bases and J by 1 base, 1 base remained unmatched. CDR3: CASSLAGTSGGQETQYF. Written as DNA, the CDR3 is TGTGCCAGCAGCTTAGCTGGGACTAGCGGGGGCCAAGAGACCCAGTACTTC.

This rearrangement joins TRBV5-6 to TRBJ2-5, with D perhaps TRBD2 (5 bases). The CDR3 has 17 residues. Germline V gene data show CDR1 as SGHDT and CDR2 as YYEEEE. V was clipped by 2 bases and J by 2 bases, with 19 bases between them. Written as DNA, the CDR3 is TGTGCCAGCAGCTTTTTAACAGCGGTCAGGATGCAAGAGACCCAGTACTTC. The encoded protein is CASSFLTAVRMQETQYF.

This rearrangement joins TRBV28 to TRBJ1-1; TRBD1 is a possible D gene (5 bases). Trimming shortened V by 5 bases and J by 10 bases, and 17 bases separated the two germline ends. Germline loops: CDR1 MDHEN, CDR2 SYDVKM. This CDR3 region has 13 residues. The CDR3 nucleotides read TGTGCCAGCAGTGGGGGGGGGACCGCAGGAGCTTTCTTT. It yields the protein CASSGGGTAGAFF.

The chain combines TRBV11-3 with TRBJ2-2; D possibly corresponds to TRBD1 (6 bases). The length of the CDR3 is 15 residues. CDR1 is SGHNT and CDR2 is YENEEA in the germline V gene. The germline V and J ends were trimmed by 4 bases and 6 bases, with 15 bases remaining between them. In nucleotides, the CDR3 is TGTGCCAGCAGCTCGACAATTGCAGGGGCCGGGGAGCTGTTTTTT. It is translated as CASSSTIAGAGELFF.

V gene TRBV7-9 combines with J gene TRBJ2-1; TRBD2 is a possible D gene (5 bases). The V and J ends lost 1 base and 7 bases respectively, with 14 bases between them. CDR1 is SEHNR and CDR2 is FQNEAQ in the germline V gene (reference sequence). There are 15 residues in the CDR3. The CDR3 sequence: CASSLVWAPGNEQFF. The CDR3 DNA reads as TGTGCCAGCAGCTTAGTATGGGCACCGGGGAATGAGCAGTTCTTC.

The CDR3 region is CASSYPSGGTDTQYF. The CDR3 DNA follows: TGTGCCAGCAGTTACCCCAGTGGTGGCACAGATACGCAGTATTTT. This chain uses TRBV6-2 or TRBV6-3 with TRBJ2-3; D gene unclear. Germline CDR1 reads MNHEY; CDR2 reads SVGEGT. This CDR3 has 15 residues. The germline V and J ends were trimmed by 2 bases and 1 base, with 10 bases remaining between them.